A single sample gave rise to the 27 T cell receptor beta chains below, sequenced in a study of T cell changes during pregnancy in multiple sclerosis. The assay was immunoSEQ multiplex PCR, and TCRdb's table has in-frame clones only and misses some. The sample carries just under 40,000 clones, 90% recorded once. Sequenced material: CD4+ T cells from peripheral blood mononuclear cells, taken in the first trimester of pregnancy. Receptors originate from a female donor in good health, enrolled as a control in a pregnancy study.

The chain carries TRBV9 and TRBJ2-5; 12 bases agree with TRBD2. The germline V gene has CDR1 SGDLS and CDR2 YYNGEE. This CDR3 has 18 amino acids. Trimming removed 0 bases from V and 0 bases from J; junction bases left unmatched: 6. The CDR3 sequence: CASSVGALAGGDQETQYF. CDR3 nucleotide sequence: TGTGCCAGCAGCGTAGGGGCCCTAGCGGGGGGGGACCAAGAGACCCAGTACTTC. Full variable domain (remainder filled in from reference TRBV9 and TRBJ2-5): DSGVTQTPKHLITATGQRVTLRCSPRSGDLSVYWYQQSLDQGLQFLIQYYNGEERAKGNILERFSAQQFPDLHSELNLSSLELGDSALYFCASSVGALAGGDQETQYFGPGTRLLVL.

Here the CDR3 reads CASSTTVQGEKLFF. CDR3 sequence (DNA): TGTGCCAGCAGTACCACAGTTCAGGGTGAAAAACTGTTTTTT. The V call is TRBV28, the J call TRBJ1-4, with D maybe TRBD1 (5 bases). This CDR3 is built from 14 residues. Trimming took off 5 bases at V and 7 bases at J, with 14 bases between the two ends. Germline assignment: CDR1 MDHEN and CDR2 SYDVKM.

The rearrangement uses TRBV6-5 and TRBJ1-2, with D perhaps matching TRBD1 (5 bases). In germline, CDR1 is MNHEY, CDR2 SVGAGI. V lost 6 bases and J 1 base, leaving 15 bases between the germline ends. The CDR3 sequence is 15 residues long. The CDR3 loop is CASRDPARDNYGYTF. The DNA of the CDR3 is TGTGCCAGCAGGGACCCCGCCAGGGATAACTATGGCTACACCTTC.

The gene calls are TRBV28 and TRBJ2-3, with D unclear. Deletions cut 5 bases from V and 6 bases from J, with 3 bases between. The length of the CDR3 is 10 residues. Germline values: CDR1 MDHEN, CDR2 SYDVKM. The CDR3 DNA follows: TGTGCCAGCAGTCGGGATACGCAGTATTTT. Translating it yields CASSRDTQYF.

J is TRBJ2-7 and V is TRBV6-1; 8 positions agree with TRBD2. The CDR3 spans 19 residues. After removal of 2 bases from V and 8 bases from J, the junction contained 23 bases not matched to a gene. Germline lookup yields CDR1 MNHNS and CDR2 SASEGT. CDR3 sequence (DNA): TGTGCCAGCAGTGAAAGTAGGCTGGACCTAGCGGGCCTCCCGAGGAAGCAGTACTTC. This translates into CASSESRLDLAGLPRKQYF.

The gene calls are TRBV27 and TRBJ1-5; 7 positions agree with TRBD1. V dropped 6 bases and J dropped 7; count of bases not matched to a gene: 9. Looked up from germline, CDR1 is MNHEY and CDR2 is SMNVEV (reference sequence). The CDR3 runs to 14 residues. Written as DNA, the CDR3 is TGTGCCAGCAGCCGACAGGGAGGAGGGCAGCCCCAGCATTTT. Its translation: CASSRQGGGQPQHF.

The rearrangement joins TRBV5-6 to TRBJ2-3, with D maybe TRBD2 (5 bases). Germline V gene data show CDR1 as SGHDT and CDR2 as YYEEEE. The CDR3 has 15 residues. Between the trimmed V and J ends, which lost 3 bases and 4 bases, there was a span of 15 bases. CDR3 sequence reads: CASSWGGSGADTQYF. CDR3 nucleotides: TGTGCCAGCAGCTGGGGTGGGAGCGGTGCAGATACGCAGTATTTT.

The genes are TRBV5-6 and TRBJ2-6; no clear D gene. Per germline, CDR1 SGHDT and CDR2 YYEEEE. Trimming removed 7 bases at V and 0 bases at J, with 8 bases between. The CDR3 is made up of 14 amino acids. The CDR3 is CASFPYSGANVLTF. CDR3 nucleotides: TGTGCCAGCTTCCCGTACTCTGGGGCCAACGTCCTGACTTTC.

The V gene is TRBV10-2, the J gene TRBJ2-3, with unresolved D. The V gene's germline CDR1 is WSHSY and CDR2 SAAADI. The V and J ends lost 3 bases and 8 bases respectively, with 12 bases between them. CDR3 length equals 13 residues. CDR3 bases: TGCGCCAGCAGTGACAAGGCGGCACGTACGCAGTATTTT. Protein product: CASSDKAARTQYF.

The chain is built from TRBV5-1 and TRBJ1-1; TRBD1 is a possible D gene (6 bases). This CDR3 has 16 residues. CDR1 is SGHRS, CDR2 YFSETQ, per germline. V was cut by 0 bases and J by 0 bases, with 12 bases left in between. The chain's CDR3 is CASSLDMQGMNTEAFF. CDR3 DNA: TGCGCCAGCAGCTTGGATATGCAGGGGATGAACACTGAAGCTTTCTTT. Filled out from reference TRBV5-1 and TRBJ1-1, the complete variable domain reads KAGVTQTPRYLIKTRGQQVTLSCSPISGHRSVSWYQQTPGQGLQFLFEYFSETQRNKGNFPGRFSGRQFSNSRSEMNVSTLELGDSALYLCASSLDMQGMNTEAFFGQGTRLTVV.

The genes are TRBV6-5 and TRBJ1-6; the match to TRBD1 covers 7 bases. Per germline, CDR1 MNHEY and CDR2 SVGAGI. V trimming: 5 bases; J trimming: 5 bases; junction bases outside the gene matches: 3. The CDR3 loop spans 14 amino acids. CDR3 in amino acids: CASSPGTDNSPLHF. DNA of the CDR3: TGTGCCAGCAGTCCCGGGACAGATAATTCACCCCTCCACTTT.

The chain couples TRBV11-2 to TRBJ1-5; a weak D match, TRBD1 (5 bases). This CDR3 contains 15 residues. Trimming took 0 bases from V and 13 from J, leaving 19 bases between them. The germline V gene encodes CDR1 SGHAT and CDR2 FQNNGV. The CDR3 here is CASSLEGAGAGLQHF. CDR3 nucleotide sequence: TGTGCCAGCAGCTTAGAGGGCGCCGGCGCGGGACTTCAGCATTTT.

The count of this clone is one. In DNA form, the CDR3 reads TGTGCCAGCTCCAGACAAGAGACCCAGTACTTC. Its translation: CASSRQETQYF. The chain recombines TRBV7-2 with TRBJ2-5; D is ambiguous. The CDR3 has 11 residues. Germline values: CDR1 SGHTA, CDR2 FQGNSA. V lost 8 bases to trimming and J lost 2 bases, with 6 bases between them.

The chain combines TRBV6-5 with TRBJ2-7; D may be TRBD1 (5 bases). V dropped 0 bases and J dropped 2 bases, with 11 bases sitting between them. This CDR3 is 15 amino acids long. Germline loops: CDR1 MNHEY, CDR2 SVGAGI. The CDR3 protein is CASSYSPAGTYEQYF. The CDR3 coding sequence is TGTGCCAGCAGTTACTCCCCGGCAGGGACCTACGAGCAGTACTTC.

This chain connects TRBV7-2 to TRBJ1-1; 7 bases match TRBD1. In germline, CDR1 is SGHTA, CDR2 FQGNSA. Losses at the gene ends were 3 bases for V and 4 bases for J; bases not matched to a gene: 5. This CDR3 spans 14 amino acids. The CDR3 region is CASSFIQGRTEAFF. The CDR3 DNA reads as TGTGCCAGCAGCTTCATACAGGGGCGCACTGAAGCTTTCTTT.

The CDR3 loop reads CASSPSQADYEQYF. The CDR3 DNA reads as TGTGCCAGCTCACCGTCCCAGGCCGACTACGAGCAGTACTTC. The chain recombines TRBV18 with TRBJ2-7; D is unclear. V lost 3 bases to trimming and J lost 3 bases, with 12 bases between them. The CDR3 consists of 14 residues. Germline CDR1 is KGHSH and CDR2 is LQKENI.

The V and J genes are TRBV6-6 and TRBJ2-1, with 9 bases matching TRBD2. The V and J ends lost 6 bases and 9 bases, in that order; junction bases with no gene match: 15. The CDR3 extends over 16 amino acids. Germline assignment: CDR1 MNHNY and CDR2 SVGAGI (reference sequence). CDR3 amino acids: CASSLRVSGGQGEQFF. As DNA, the CDR3 is TGTGCCAGCAGCCTTCGTGTTAGCGGGGGACAAGGTGAGCAGTTCTTC.

This clone was detected only once. The rearrangement links TRBV27 to TRBJ2-5, with 10 bases that match TRBD2. The ends lost 6 bases at V and 6 bases at J; junction bases unmatched: 7. Germline loops: CDR1 MNHEY, CDR2 SMNVEV (reference sequence). CDR3 length equals 14 residues. The CDR3 is CASSLAGALKTQYF. Here the CDR3 DNA reads TGTGCCAGCAGCCTAGCGGGGGCCTTGAAGACCCAGTACTTC.

The gene calls are TRBV7-9 and TRBJ2-1; TRBD2 matches at 9 bases. The length of the CDR3 is 16 residues. The V segment lost 0 bases and the J segment 3 bases; nucleotides outside the gene matches: 3. Germline V gives CDR1 SEHNR, CDR2 FQNEAQ (reference sequence). The CDR3 DNA is TGTGCCAGCAGCTTAGCCAGCGGGGGGCACTACAATGAGCAGTTCTTC. It codes for CASSLASGGHYNEQFF. The full variable domain, its missing parts supplied by reference TRBV7-9 and TRBJ2-1, is DTGVSQNPRHKITKRGQNVTFRCDPISEHNRLYWYRQTLGQGPEFLTYFQNEAQLEKSRLLSDRFSAERPKGSFSTLEIQRTEQGDSAMYLCASSLASGGHYNEQFFGPGTRLTVL.

The chain is built from TRBV4-3 and TRBJ2-2; TRBD2 matches at 12 bases. After removal of 4 bases from V and 1 base from J, the junction contained 1 base not matched to a gene. The CDR3 is 16 amino acids. CDR1 LGHNA and CDR2 YSLEER come from the germline V gene. This CDR3 reads CASSLGLAGNTGELFF. CDR3 coding DNA: TGCGCCAGCAGCCTGGGACTAGCGGGGAACACCGGGGAGCTGTTTTTT.

V is TRBV7-2 and J is TRBJ2-2; TRBD2 aligns across 13 bases. Germline V gene lookup returns CDR1 SGHTA and CDR2 FQGNSA. Unmatched junction bases numbered 3, after V lost 4 bases and J lost 4 bases. The CDR3 spans 16 residues. This chain's CDR3 is CASSWRTSGGTGELFF. CDR3 nucleotides: TGTGCCAGCAGCTGGAGGACTAGCGGGGGCACCGGGGAGCTGTTTTTT.

This chain uses TRBV15 with TRBJ1-5; TRBD1 aligns across 9 bases. This CDR3 comprises 16 residues. Germline V gene data show CDR1 as LNHNV and CDR2 as YYDKDF (reference sequence). V lost 0 bases to trimming and J lost 7 bases; unmatched junction nucleotides: 7. Here the CDR3 reads CATSRDGQGFPQPQHF. CDR3 nucleotide sequence: TGTGCCACCAGCAGAGATGGACAGGGGTTCCCCCAGCCCCAGCATTTT.

The rearrangement uses TRBV5-6 and TRBJ1-5; D is ambiguous. The ends were cut back, 1 base at V and 1 base at J, with 9 bases in the middle. The CDR3 runs to 15 residues. CDR1 is SGHDT and CDR2 is YYEEEE in the germline V gene. CDR3 nucleotide sequence: TGTGCCAGCAGCTTGTTTGGAGGGAGCAATCAGCCCCAGCATTTT. Its protein is CASSLFGGSNQPQHF.

The rearrangement links TRBV7-2 to TRBJ1-3; the D is unclear. Trimming cost V 5 bases and J 0 bases, with 11 bases left between them. This CDR3 spans 15 amino acids. In germline, CDR1 is SGHTA, CDR2 FQGNSA. The CDR3 reads CASSPRRSSGNTIYF. The CDR3 DNA reads TGTGCCAGCAGCCCACGGAGGAGCTCTGGAAACACCATATATTTT.

V and J are TRBV10-3 and TRBJ2-5, with 11 bases aligning to TRBD2. The CDR3 is made up of 13 amino acids. The J segment lost 4 bases and the V segment lost 6 bases, leaving 1 base of the junction unmatched. CDR1 and CDR2 from the germline V gene are ENHRY and SYGVKD. The CDR3 loop is CAIRGTSGETQYF. CDR3 DNA: TGTGCCATCAGGGGGACTAGCGGAGAGACCCAGTACTTC.

The rearrangement links TRBV2 to TRBJ1-2; no clear D gene. The CDR3 is made up of 11 amino acids. Germline-derived CDR1 and CDR2 are SNHLY and FYNNEI. Trimming cost V 3 bases and J 13 bases, with 12 bases left between them. The CDR3 bases are TGTGCCAGCAGTGACGGTGTAACCGGCACCTTC. Translated, it gives CASSDGVTGTF.

This chain uses TRBV19 with TRBJ2-5; tentatively, D is TRBD2 (6 bases). The CDR3 is 14 amino acids. Germline CDR1 is LNHDA and CDR2 is SQIVND (reference sequence). V lost 6 bases and J lost 4, with 15 bases in between. The CDR3 nucleotides read TGTGCCAGTAGCACACTAGCCAAGGGAGAGACCCAGTACTTC. Protein: CASSTLAKGETQYF.